This T cell receptor beta chain is drawn from a study of Ad26.COV2.S vaccination and SARS-CoV-2 variants. This sample's treatment: around 19 received Ad26.COV2.S at low or high dose, single or two shots; 5 received placebo; per-sample allocation not given. Specimens were obtained on day 63 following the first vaccine or placebo injection. Germline lookup yields CDR1 LNHDA and CDR2 SQIVND (reference sequence). V was trimmed by 3 bases and J by 3 bases, leaving 9 bases between them. The CDR3 has 14 amino acids. This clone has more than one count but fewer than ten. Profiled with immunoSEQ multiplex PCR; TCRdb holds only in-frame clones, not every one. The data show roughly 350,000 clones, 75% to 90% seen once.

This specimen consisted of peripheral blood, obtained in a trial of Ad26.COV2.S vaccine versus placebo. The V call is TRBV19, the J call TRBJ1-5, with a weak D call TRBD1 (6 bases). This clonotype was obtained from a person aged 18-60 years who received the Ad26.COV2.S COVID-19 vaccine or a placebo. The CDR3 is CASSMDSNNQPQHF. CDR3 in DNA: TGTGCCAGTAGTATGGACAGCAACAATCAGCCCCAGCATTTT. Full variable domain (rest looked up from reference TRBV19 and TRBJ1-5): DGGITQSPKYLFRKEGQNVTLSCEQNLNHDAMYWYRQDPGQGLRLIYYSQIVNDFQKGDIAEGYSVSREKKESFPLTVTSAQKNPTAFYLCASSMDSNNQPQHFGDGTRLSIL.